The source of this TCR beta chain is a study of cytomegalovirus exposure and HLA in healthy donors. Study-wide points: Some public TCRs appeared in many individuals, while most sequences were rare.

The CDR3 is 16 residues long. V was clipped by 1 base and J by 0 bases, with 10 bases between them. The germline V gene has CDR1 SGHTA and CDR2 FQGNSA. Regarding this clone: Its matching antigen is unknown.

The PCR employed 60 Vbeta primers together with 13 Jbeta primers. Assay used: immunoSEQ multiplex PCR; TCRdb lists only in-frame clones, some missing. The sample has 100,000 or so clones; roughly 79% are singletons. The receptor comes from a male donor in good health and CMV-seronegative. Specimen: PBMCs. This chain connects TRBV7-2 to TRBJ2-1; a weak D match, TRBD2 (6 bases). The chain's CDR3 is CASSLGDSSSYNEQFF. The CDR3 DNA sequence: TGTGCCAGCAGCTTAGGGGACTCGAGCTCCTACAATGAGCAGTTCTTC.